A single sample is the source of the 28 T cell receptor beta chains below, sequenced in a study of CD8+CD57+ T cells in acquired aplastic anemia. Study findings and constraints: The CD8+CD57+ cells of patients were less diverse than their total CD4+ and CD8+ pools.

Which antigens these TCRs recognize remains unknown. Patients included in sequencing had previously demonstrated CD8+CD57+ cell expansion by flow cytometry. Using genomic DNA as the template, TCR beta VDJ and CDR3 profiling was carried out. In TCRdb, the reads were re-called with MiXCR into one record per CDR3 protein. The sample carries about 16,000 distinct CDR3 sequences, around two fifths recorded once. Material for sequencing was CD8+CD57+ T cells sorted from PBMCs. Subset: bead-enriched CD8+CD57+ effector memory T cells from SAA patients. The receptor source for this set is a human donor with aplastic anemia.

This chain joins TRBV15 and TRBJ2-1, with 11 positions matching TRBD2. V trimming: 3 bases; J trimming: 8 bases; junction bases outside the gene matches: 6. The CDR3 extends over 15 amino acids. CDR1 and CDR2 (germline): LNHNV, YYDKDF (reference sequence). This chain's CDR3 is CATSSYSGGGHEQFF. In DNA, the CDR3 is TGTGCCACCAGCAGCTATAGCGGGGGGGGCCATGAGCAGTTCTTC.

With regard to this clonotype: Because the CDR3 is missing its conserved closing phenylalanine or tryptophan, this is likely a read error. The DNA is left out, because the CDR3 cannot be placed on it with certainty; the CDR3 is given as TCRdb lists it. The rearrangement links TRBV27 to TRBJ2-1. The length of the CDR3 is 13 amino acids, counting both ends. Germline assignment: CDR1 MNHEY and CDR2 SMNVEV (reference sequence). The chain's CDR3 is CASSLSADNEQSS.

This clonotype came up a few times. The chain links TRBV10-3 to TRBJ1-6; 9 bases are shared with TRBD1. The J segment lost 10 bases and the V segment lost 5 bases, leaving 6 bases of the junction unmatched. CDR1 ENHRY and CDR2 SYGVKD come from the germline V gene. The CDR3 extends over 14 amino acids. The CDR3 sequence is CAISRDREASPLHF. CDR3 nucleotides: TGTGCCATCAGTCGGGACAGGGAGGCGTCACCCCTCCACTTT.

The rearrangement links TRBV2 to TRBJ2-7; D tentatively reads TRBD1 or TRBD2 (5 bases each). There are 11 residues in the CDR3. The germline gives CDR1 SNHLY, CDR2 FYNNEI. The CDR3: CTVRGPYEQYF. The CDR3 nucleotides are TGTACGGTACGGGGCCCTTACGAGCAGTACTTC.

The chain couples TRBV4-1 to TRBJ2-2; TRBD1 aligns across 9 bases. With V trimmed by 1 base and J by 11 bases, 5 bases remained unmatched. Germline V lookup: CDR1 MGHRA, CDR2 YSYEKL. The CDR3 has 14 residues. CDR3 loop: CASSQAGTGFELFF. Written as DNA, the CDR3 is TGCGCCAGCAGCCAAGCCGGGACAGGGTTTGAGCTGTTTTTT.

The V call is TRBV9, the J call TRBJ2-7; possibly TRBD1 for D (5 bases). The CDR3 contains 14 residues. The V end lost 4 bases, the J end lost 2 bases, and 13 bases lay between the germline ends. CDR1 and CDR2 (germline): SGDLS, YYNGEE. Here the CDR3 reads CASSPYSGTYEQYF. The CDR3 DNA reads TGTGCCAGCAGCCCCTACTCAGGGACCTACGAGCAGTACTTC.

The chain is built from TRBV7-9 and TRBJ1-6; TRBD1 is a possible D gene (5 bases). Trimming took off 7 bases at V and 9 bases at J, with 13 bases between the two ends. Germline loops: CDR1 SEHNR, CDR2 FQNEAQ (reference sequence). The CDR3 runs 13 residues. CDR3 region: CASNLMGGSPLHF. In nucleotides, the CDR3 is TGTGCCAGCAACCTGATGGGGGGTTCACCCCTCCACTTT.

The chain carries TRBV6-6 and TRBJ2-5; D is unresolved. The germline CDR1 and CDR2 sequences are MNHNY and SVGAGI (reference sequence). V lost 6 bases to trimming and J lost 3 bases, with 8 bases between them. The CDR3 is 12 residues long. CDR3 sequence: CASSRQEETQYF. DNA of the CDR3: TGTGCCAGCAGCCGCCAGGAAGAGACCCAGTACTTC.

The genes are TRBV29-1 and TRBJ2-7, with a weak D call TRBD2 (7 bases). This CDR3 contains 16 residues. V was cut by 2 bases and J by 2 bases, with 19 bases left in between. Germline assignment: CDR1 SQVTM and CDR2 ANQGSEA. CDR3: CSVELSRGGLTYEQYF. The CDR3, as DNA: TGCAGCGTTGAATTATCTCGCGGGGGCCTTACCTACGAGCAGTACTTC.

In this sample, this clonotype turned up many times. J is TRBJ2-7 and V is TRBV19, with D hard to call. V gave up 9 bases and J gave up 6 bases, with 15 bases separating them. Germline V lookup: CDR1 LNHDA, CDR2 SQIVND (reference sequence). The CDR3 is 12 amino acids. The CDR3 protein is CASPGFFREQYF. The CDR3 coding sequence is TGTGCCAGCCCCGGATTTTTCCGCGAGCAGTACTTC.

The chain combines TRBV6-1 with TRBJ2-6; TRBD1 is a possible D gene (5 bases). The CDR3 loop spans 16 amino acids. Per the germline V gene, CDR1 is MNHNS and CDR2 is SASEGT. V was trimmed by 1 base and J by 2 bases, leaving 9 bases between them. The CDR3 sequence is CASSEELGAGANVLTF. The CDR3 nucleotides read TGTGCCAGCAGTGAAGAATTAGGGGCTGGGGCCAACGTCCTGACTTTC.

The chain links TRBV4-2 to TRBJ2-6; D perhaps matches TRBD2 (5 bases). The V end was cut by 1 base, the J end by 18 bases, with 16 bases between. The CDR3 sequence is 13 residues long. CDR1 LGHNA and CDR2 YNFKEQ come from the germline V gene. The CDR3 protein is CASSQVWRRGETF. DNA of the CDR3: TGTGCCAGCAGCCAAGTTTGGAGGCGAGGAGAGACTTTC.

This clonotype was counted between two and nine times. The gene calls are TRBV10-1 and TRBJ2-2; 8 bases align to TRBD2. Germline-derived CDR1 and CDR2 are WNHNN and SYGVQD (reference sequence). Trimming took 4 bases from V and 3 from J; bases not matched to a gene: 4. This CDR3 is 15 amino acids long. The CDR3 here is CASSVGTRDTGELFF. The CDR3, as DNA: TGCGCCAGCAGTGTCGGGACTAGAGACACCGGGGAGCTGTTTTTT.

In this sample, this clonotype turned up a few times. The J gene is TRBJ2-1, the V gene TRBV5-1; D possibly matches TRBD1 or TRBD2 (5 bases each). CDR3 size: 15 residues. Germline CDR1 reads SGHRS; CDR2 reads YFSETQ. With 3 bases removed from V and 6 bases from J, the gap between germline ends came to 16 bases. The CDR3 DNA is TGCGCCAGCAGCTCTAGAGGGGAATCGGTCAATGAGCAGTTCTTC. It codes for CASSSRGESVNEQFF.

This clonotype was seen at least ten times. The CDR3 DNA is TGCGCCAGCAGCTTGGGAGGGTGGGGGCCCCAAGAATCCCAGTACTTC. Translating gives CASSLGGWGPQESQYF. The V call is TRBV5-1, the J call TRBJ2-5; tentative D call: TRBD1 (6 bases). The CDR3 extends over 16 amino acids. The V and J ends lost 0 bases and 9 bases respectively, with 21 bases between them. Per the germline V gene, CDR1 is SGHRS and CDR2 is YFSETQ.

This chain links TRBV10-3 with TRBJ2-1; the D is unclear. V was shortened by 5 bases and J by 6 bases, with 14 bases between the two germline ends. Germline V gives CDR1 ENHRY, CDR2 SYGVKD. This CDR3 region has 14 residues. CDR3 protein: CAISHAVRSNEQFF. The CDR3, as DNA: TGTGCCATCAGTCACGCAGTCAGGTCCAATGAGCAGTTCTTC.

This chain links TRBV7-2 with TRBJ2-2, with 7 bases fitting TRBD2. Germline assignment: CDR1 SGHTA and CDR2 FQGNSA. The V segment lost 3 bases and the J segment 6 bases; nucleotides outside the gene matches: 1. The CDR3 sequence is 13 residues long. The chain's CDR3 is CASSLAGAGELFF. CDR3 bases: TGTGCCAGCAGCTTGGCGGGGGCCGGGGAGCTGTTTTTT.

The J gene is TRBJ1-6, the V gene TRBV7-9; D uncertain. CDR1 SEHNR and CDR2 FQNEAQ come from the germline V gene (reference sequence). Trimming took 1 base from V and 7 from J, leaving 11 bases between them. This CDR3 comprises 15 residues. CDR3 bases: TGTGCCAGCAGCTTAGTGGCAGATGGAAATTCACCCCTCCACTTT. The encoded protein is CASSLVADGNSPLHF.

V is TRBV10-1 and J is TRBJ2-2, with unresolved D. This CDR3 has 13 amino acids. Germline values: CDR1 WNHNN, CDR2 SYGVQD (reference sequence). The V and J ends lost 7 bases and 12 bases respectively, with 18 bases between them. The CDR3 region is CASTPIPGGQLFF. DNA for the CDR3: TGCGCCAGCACCCCTATTCCGGGCGGACAGCTGTTTTTT.

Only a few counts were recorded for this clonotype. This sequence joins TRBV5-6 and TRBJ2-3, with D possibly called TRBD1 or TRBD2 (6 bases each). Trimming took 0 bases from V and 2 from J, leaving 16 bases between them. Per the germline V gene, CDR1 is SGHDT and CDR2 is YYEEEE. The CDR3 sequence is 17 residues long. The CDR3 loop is CASSLGGAGTPTDTQYF. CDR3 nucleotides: TGTGCCAGCAGCTTGGGGGGGGCGGGGACCCCCACAGATACGCAGTATTTT.

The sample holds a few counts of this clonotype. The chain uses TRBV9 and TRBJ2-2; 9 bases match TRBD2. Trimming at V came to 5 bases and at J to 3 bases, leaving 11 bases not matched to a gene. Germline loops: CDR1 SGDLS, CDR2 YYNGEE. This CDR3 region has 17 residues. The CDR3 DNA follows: TGTGCCAGCAGTACACAGCTAGCGGGATGGCACACCGGGGAGCTGTTTTTT. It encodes CASSTQLAGWHTGELFF.

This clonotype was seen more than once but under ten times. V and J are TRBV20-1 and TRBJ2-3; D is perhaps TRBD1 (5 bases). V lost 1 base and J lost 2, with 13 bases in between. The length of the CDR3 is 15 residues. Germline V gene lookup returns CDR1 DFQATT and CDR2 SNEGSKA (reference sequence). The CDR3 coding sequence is TGCAGTGCTAGAGCCTGGCGACAGCCCACAGATACGCAGTATTTT. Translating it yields CSARAWRQPTDTQYF.

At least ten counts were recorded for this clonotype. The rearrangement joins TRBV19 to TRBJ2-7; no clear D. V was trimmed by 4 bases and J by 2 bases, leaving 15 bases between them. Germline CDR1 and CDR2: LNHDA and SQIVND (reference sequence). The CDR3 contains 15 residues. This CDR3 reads CASSTLAAVPYEQYF. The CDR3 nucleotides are TGTGCCAGTAGTACCTTGGCAGCCGTTCCCTACGAGCAGTACTTC.

This CDR3 is CASSQGWVGQGETQYF. The CDR3, as DNA: TGTGCCAGCAGCCAAGGTTGGGTGGGACAGGGGGAGACCCAGTACTTC. This sequence joins TRBV5-4 and TRBJ2-5; 10 bases are shared with TRBD1. Per the germline V gene, CDR1 is SGHNT and CDR2 is YYREEE (reference sequence). This CDR3 has 16 amino acids. The V and J ends lost 4 bases and 5 bases, in that order; junction bases with no gene match: 11. Filled out from reference TRBV5-4 and TRBJ2-5, the complete variable domain reads ETGVTQSPTHLIKTRGQQVTLRCSSQSGHNTVSWYQQALGQGPQFIFQYYREEENGRGNFPPRFSGLQFPNYSSELNVNALELDDSALYLCASSQGWVGQGETQYFGPGTRLLVL.

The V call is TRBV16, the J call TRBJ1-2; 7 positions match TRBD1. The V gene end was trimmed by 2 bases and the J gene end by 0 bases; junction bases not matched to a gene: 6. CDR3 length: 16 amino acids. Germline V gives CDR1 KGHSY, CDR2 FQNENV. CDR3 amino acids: CASSQLERGPNYGYTF. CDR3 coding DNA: TGTGCCAGCAGCCAACTTGAGAGGGGGCCTAACTATGGCTACACCTTC.

CDR3 coding DNA: TGTGCCACCAGCAGAGATCGTTCCGGGACAGGGCTTCGCAATGAGCAGTTCTTC. Its translation is CATSRDRSGTGLRNEQFF. The chain uses TRBV15 and TRBJ2-1; 9 bases are a match to TRBD1. Germline values: CDR1 LNHNV, CDR2 YYDKDF (reference sequence). The CDR3 extends over 18 amino acids. The junction had 12 bases not matched to a gene; V was cut back by 0 bases and J by 6 bases.

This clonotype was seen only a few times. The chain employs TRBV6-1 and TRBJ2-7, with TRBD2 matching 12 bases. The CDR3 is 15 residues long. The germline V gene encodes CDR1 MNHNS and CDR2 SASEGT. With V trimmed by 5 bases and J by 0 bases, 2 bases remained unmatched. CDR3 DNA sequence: TGTGCCAGCAGTCTGACTAGCGGGAGCTCCTACGAGCAGTACTTC. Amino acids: CASSLTSGSSYEQYF.

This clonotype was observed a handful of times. The CDR3 region has the DNA TGCAGCGTTGAGGGGGCAGGGGGCTTTCCTAACTATGGCTACACCTTC. Amino acids: CSVEGAGGFPNYGYTF. The V gene is TRBV29-1, the J gene TRBJ1-2, with TRBD1 identical over 8 bases. Germline-derived CDR1 and CDR2 are SQVTM and ANQGSEA. The CDR3 length is 16 residues. J lost 0 bases, V lost 3 bases, and 9 bases had no gene match.